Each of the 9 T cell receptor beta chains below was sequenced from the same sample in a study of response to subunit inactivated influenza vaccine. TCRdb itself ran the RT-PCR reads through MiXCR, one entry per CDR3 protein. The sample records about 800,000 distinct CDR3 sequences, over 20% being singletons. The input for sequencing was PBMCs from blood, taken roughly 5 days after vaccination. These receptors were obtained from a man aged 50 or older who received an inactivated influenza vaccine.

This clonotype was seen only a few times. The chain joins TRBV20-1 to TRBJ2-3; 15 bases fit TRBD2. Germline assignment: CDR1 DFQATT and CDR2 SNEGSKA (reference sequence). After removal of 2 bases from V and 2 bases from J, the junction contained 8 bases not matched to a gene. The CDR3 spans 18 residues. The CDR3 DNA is TGCAGTGCTAGAACCGGACTAGCGGGGGGGCCTGTCACAGATACGCAGTATTTT. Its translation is CSARTGLAGGPVTDTQYF.

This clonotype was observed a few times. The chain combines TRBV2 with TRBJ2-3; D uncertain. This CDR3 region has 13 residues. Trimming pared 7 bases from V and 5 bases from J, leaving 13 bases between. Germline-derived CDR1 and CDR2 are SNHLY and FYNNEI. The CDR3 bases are TGTGCCAGCACCCCAAACTGGCTAGATACGCAGTATTTT. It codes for CASTPNWLDTQYF. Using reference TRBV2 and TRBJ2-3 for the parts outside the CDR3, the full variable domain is EPEVTQTPSHQVTQMGQEVILRCVPISNHLYFYWYRQILGQKVEFLVSFYNNEISEKSEIFDDQFSVERPDGSNFTLKIRSTKLEDSAMYFCASTPNWLDTQYFGPGTRLTVL.

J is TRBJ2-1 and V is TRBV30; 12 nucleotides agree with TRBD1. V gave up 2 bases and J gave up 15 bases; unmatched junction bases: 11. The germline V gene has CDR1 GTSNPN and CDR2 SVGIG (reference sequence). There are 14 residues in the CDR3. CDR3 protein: CAWSPGQGAQSSFF. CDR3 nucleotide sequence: TGTGCCTGGAGTCCGGGACAGGGGGCTCAGTCTTCGTTCTTC.

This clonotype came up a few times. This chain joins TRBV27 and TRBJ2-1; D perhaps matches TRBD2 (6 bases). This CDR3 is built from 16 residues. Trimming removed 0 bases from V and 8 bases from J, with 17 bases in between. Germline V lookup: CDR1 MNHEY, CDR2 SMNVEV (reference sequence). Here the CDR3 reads CASSLSRASVSYEQFF. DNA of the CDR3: TGTGCCAGCAGTTTATCGCGGGCTAGCGTGAGCTATGAGCAGTTCTTC.

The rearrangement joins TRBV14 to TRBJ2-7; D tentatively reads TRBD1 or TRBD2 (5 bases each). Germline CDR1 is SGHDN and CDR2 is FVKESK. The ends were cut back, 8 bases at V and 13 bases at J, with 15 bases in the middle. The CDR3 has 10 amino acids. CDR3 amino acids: CASLKGPYYF. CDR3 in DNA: TGTGCCAGCTTAAAGGGACCCTACTACTTC.

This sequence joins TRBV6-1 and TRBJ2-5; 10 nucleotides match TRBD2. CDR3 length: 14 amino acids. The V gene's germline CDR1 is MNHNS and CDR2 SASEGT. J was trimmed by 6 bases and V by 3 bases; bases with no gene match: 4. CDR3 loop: CASSDTLAGQTQYF. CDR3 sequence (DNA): TGTGCCAGCAGTGACACACTAGCGGGACAGACCCAGTACTTC.

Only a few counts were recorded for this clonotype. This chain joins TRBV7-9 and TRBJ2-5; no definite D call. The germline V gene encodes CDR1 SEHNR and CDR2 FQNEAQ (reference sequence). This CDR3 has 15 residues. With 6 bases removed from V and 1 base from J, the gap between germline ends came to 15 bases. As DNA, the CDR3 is TGTGCCAGCAGGGCTCAAGTTAACTTCCAAGAGACCCAGTACTTC. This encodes CASRAQVNFQETQYF.

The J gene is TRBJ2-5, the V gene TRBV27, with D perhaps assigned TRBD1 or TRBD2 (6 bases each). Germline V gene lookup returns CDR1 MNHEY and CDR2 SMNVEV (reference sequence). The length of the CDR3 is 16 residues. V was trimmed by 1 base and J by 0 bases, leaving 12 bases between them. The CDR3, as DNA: TGTGCCAGCAGTTTATTGGGGGGCGCGTACCAAGAGACCCAGTACTTC. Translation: CASSLLGGAYQETQYF.

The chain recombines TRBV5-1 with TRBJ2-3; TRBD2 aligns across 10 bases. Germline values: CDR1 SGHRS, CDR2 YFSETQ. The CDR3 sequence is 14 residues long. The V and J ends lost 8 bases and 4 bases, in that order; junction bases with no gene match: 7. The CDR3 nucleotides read TGCGCCAGTAAAAGCGGGGGGGCCTCAGATACGCAGTATTTT. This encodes CASKSGGASDTQYF. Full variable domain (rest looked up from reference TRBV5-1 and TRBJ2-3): KAGVTQTPRYLIKTRGQQVTLSCSPISGHRSVSWYQQTPGQGLQFLFEYFSETQRNKGNFPGRFSGRQFSNSRSEMNVSTLELGDSALYLCASKSGGASDTQYFGPGTRLTVL.